These 25 T cell receptor beta chains were sequenced from one sample in a study of technical replicates of blood from several donors. Sequencing used immunoSEQ multiplex PCR; TCRdb keeps in-frame clones, though not all of them. Of some 14,000 clones in the sample, 84% are singletons; the top ten hold 11%. Sequencing was done on a sample of PBMCs. These receptors came from a human donor in good health.

V is TRBV27 and J is TRBJ2-7; 10 bases align to TRBD1. Germline assignment: CDR1 MNHEY and CDR2 SMNVEV (reference sequence). CDR3 length equals 14 residues. J gave up 6 bases and V 3 bases, and 5 bases lay outside the gene matches. The CDR3 sequence is CASSLGQGLREQYF. CDR3 nucleotide sequence: TGTGCCAGCAGTTTGGGACAGGGGTTGCGCGAGCAGTACTTC.

The J gene is TRBJ2-4, the V gene TRBV6-6, with D unclear. Germline V CDR1 and CDR2: MNHNY, SVGAGI (reference sequence). This CDR3 is 14 amino acids long. V was shortened by 0 bases and J by 8 bases, with 11 bases between the two germline ends. The CDR3 coding sequence is TGTGCCAGCAGTTACTCGGTGGTCTCGGACATTCAGTACTTC. Its protein is CASSYSVVSDIQYF.

The J gene is TRBJ2-7, the V gene TRBV19; weak D call: TRBD1 (5 bases). CDR3 size: 14 residues. The V end lost 3 bases, the J end lost 5 bases, and 14 bases lay between the germline ends. CDR1 is LNHDA and CDR2 is SQIVND in the germline V gene (reference sequence). The CDR3 is CASSIQGALDEQYF. The CDR3 coding sequence is TGTGCCAGTAGTATTCAAGGGGCTTTGGACGAGCAGTACTTC.

The rearrangement uses TRBV30 and TRBJ2-5; TRBD2 is a possible D gene (5 bases). V lost 3 bases and J lost 1, with 6 bases in between. The CDR3 extends over 12 amino acids. The germline CDR1 and CDR2 sequences are GTSNPN and SVGIG (reference sequence). The CDR3, as DNA: TGTGCCTGGAGCGGGGTCCAAGAGACCCAGTACTTC. This codes for CAWSGVQETQYF.

The CDR3 DNA sequence: TGTGCCAGCAGGGGAATACAGGAAGATACTGAAGCTTTCTTT. It yields the protein CASRGIQEDTEAFF. V and J are TRBV27 and TRBJ1-1; possible D gene TRBD1, 5 bases. V was shortened by 6 bases and J by 5 bases, with 16 bases between the two germline ends. The CDR3 sequence is 14 residues long. Per germline, CDR1 MNHEY and CDR2 SMNVEV (reference sequence).

The gene calls are TRBV18 and TRBJ1-1; D perhaps matches TRBD1 (6 bases). The CDR3 covers 13 residues. With 2 bases removed from V and 4 bases from J, the gap between germline ends came to 8 bases. Germline V lookup: CDR1 KGHSH, CDR2 LQKENI. CDR3 nucleotides: TGTGCCAGCTCACCAACAGGGCCCACTGAAGCTTTCTTT. Encoded protein: CASSPTGPTEAFF.

J is TRBJ2-7 and V is TRBV9; the match to TRBD1 covers 7 bases. Germline V CDR1 and CDR2: SGDLS, YYNGEE. This CDR3 contains 15 residues. V dropped 4 bases and J dropped 2; count of bases not matched to a gene: 9. In DNA form, the CDR3 reads TGTGCCAGCAGCCCTGGACAGGACACAGCCTACGAGCAGTACTTC. Translating it yields CASSPGQDTAYEQYF.

This chain connects TRBV6-1 to TRBJ2-5; D might be TRBD2 (5 bases). V dropped 7 bases and J dropped 3 bases, with 18 bases sitting between them. Germline V gene lookup returns CDR1 MNHNS and CDR2 SASEGT. The CDR3 loop spans 15 amino acids. CDR3 residues: CASKLERQSKETQYF. CDR3 DNA sequence: TGTGCCAGCAAATTAGAGCGGCAAAGCAAAGAGACCCAGTACTTC.

This rearrangement joins TRBV6-1 to TRBJ1-1, with D possibly matching TRBD1 (5 bases). Germline CDR1 MNHNS, CDR2 SASEGT. The CDR3 is made up of 15 amino acids. V dropped 4 bases and J dropped 2 bases, with 14 bases sitting between them. CDR3 protein: CASSVPRARNTEAFF. The DNA for the CDR3 is TGTGCCAGCAGTGTCCCCAGGGCTAGAAACACTGAAGCTTTCTTT.

The rearrangement uses TRBV9 and TRBJ2-7; 10 positions agree with TRBD2. This CDR3 has 15 residues. V was pared by 1 base and J by 3 bases, with 4 bases of the junction left unmatched. CDR1 SGDLS and CDR2 YYNGEE come from the germline V gene. CDR3 protein: CASSVSGTSDYEQYF. CDR3 nucleotide sequence: TGTGCCAGCAGCGTATCCGGGACTAGCGACTACGAGCAGTACTTC.

The chain couples TRBV6-1 to TRBJ2-5; TRBD2 matches at 8 bases. The CDR3 contains 14 residues. J lost 1 base, V lost 7 bases, and 5 bases had no gene match. CDR1 MNHNS and CDR2 SASEGT come from the germline V gene. CDR3: CASNPSGPQETQYF. For the CDR3, the DNA is TGTGCCAGCAACCCTAGCGGGCCCCAAGAGACCCAGTACTTC.

The V call is TRBV30, the J call TRBJ1-5; 11 bases fit TRBD1. This CDR3 has 17 amino acids. V gave up 3 bases and J gave up 5 bases; unmatched junction bases: 12. CDR1 and CDR2 from the germline V gene are GTSNPN and SVGIG (reference sequence). The DNA of the CDR3 is TGTGCCTGGAGCCGTACGACCGGGACAGGGGGTGATCAGCCCCAGCATTTT. Amino acids: CAWSRTTGTGGDQPQHF.

V is TRBV27 and J is TRBJ2-7, with D possibly TRBD1 on 6 matching bases. The germline CDR1 and CDR2 sequences are MNHEY and SMNVEV (reference sequence). The CDR3 runs to 13 residues. Trimming left V 3 bases short and J 2 bases short, with 8 bases between. This chain's CDR3 is CASSFTGTYEQYF. The CDR3 DNA sequence: TGTGCCAGCAGTTTTACAGGGACCTACGAGCAGTACTTC.

This clone has a handful of counts. The chain couples TRBV5-6 to TRBJ2-3; 10 bases align to TRBD2. Trimming removed 1 base from V and 7 bases from J; junction bases left unmatched: 9. CDR1 SGHDT and CDR2 YYEEEE come from the germline V gene. The length of the CDR3 is 16 residues. CDR3 in amino acids: CASSLTVAGGHNTQYF. The CDR3 DNA reads TGTGCCAGCAGCTTGACGGTAGCGGGAGGCCACAATACGCAGTATTTT.

This chain connects TRBV5-1 to TRBJ2-1; possibly TRBD2 for D (5 bases). CDR1 and CDR2 (germline): SGHRS, YFSETQ. V was shortened by 5 bases and J by 7 bases, with 13 bases between the two germline ends. This CDR3 is 13 amino acids long. The CDR3 sequence: CASRQNTGNEQFF. In DNA form, the CDR3 reads TGCGCCAGCAGGCAAAATACGGGGAATGAGCAGTTCTTC.

The rearrangement links TRBV19 to TRBJ2-7, with a tentative D call TRBD2 (6 bases). V was pared by 11 bases and J by 6 bases, with 20 bases between. Per germline, CDR1 LNHDA and CDR2 SQIVND (reference sequence). This CDR3 has 13 residues. CDR3 amino acids: CAENSGYRPEQYF. CDR3 DNA sequence: TGTGCCGAGAATAGCGGCTACCGACCCGAGCAGTACTTC.

The V and J genes are TRBV27 and TRBJ1-1, with 10 bases lining up with TRBD1. In germline, CDR1 is MNHEY, CDR2 SMNVEV (reference sequence). CDR3 length equals 15 residues. With V trimmed by 2 bases and J by 1 base, 1 base remained unmatched. The CDR3 nucleotides read TGTGCCAGCAGTTTAAGGACAGGGGGGAACACTGAAGCTTTCTTT. Translated, it gives CASSLRTGGNTEAFF.

The chain carries TRBV5-1 and TRBJ2-2, with D tentatively TRBD2 (5 bases). Per germline, CDR1 SGHRS and CDR2 YFSETQ. The CDR3 is made up of 15 amino acids. Trimming shortened V by 0 bases and J by 4 bases, and 10 bases separated the two germline ends. DNA for the CDR3: TGCGCCAGCAGCTTGGGATTTGCGGGCACCGGGGAGCTGTTTTTT. It is translated as CASSLGFAGTGELFF.

The chain uses TRBV2 and TRBJ1-2; D uncertain. Germline CDR1 SNHLY, CDR2 FYNNEI. The CDR3 length is 15 residues. V was pared by 2 bases and J by 5 bases, with 15 bases between. CDR3 residues: CASSEIVATGYGYTF. CDR3 bases: TGTGCCAGCAGTGAAATCGTAGCTACTGGGTATGGCTACACCTTC.

V gene TRBV14 combines with J gene TRBJ2-7; D gene ambiguous. The CDR3 totals 16 residues. Trimming took 2 bases from V and 2 from J, leaving 16 bases between them. Germline V gives CDR1 SGHDN, CDR2 FVKESK. CDR3 sequence: CASSQTPRGYAYEQYF. The CDR3 nucleotides read TGTGCCAGCAGCCAAACCCCGCGAGGATATGCCTACGAGCAGTACTTC.

There are a few counts of this clone. The chain combines TRBV9 with TRBJ1-1; the D is unclear. V was cut by 0 bases and J by 2 bases, with 11 bases left in between. The CDR3 length is 15 residues. CDR1 is SGDLS, CDR2 YYNGEE, per germline. CDR3 coding DNA: TGTGCCAGCAGCGTAGGGGTGGGCAGCAACACTGAAGCTTTCTTT. Protein sequence: CASSVGVGSNTEAFF.

The CDR3 reads CASGRGQGAKSTYEQYF. CDR3 bases: TGTGCCAGCGGCAGGGGACAGGGGGCGAAATCAACCTACGAGCAGTACTTC. The V call is TRBV5-4, the J call TRBJ2-7, with 12 bases identical to TRBD1. J gave up 2 bases and V 7 bases, and 13 bases lay outside the gene matches. The CDR3 runs to 17 residues. CDR1 is SGHNT and CDR2 is YYREEE in the germline V gene (reference sequence).

The chain couples TRBV2 to TRBJ2-7, with 13 bases matching TRBD2. The V gene end was trimmed by 4 bases and the J gene end by 1 base; junction bases not matched to a gene: 4. The germline gives CDR1 SNHLY, CDR2 FYNNEI. The CDR3 length is 16 residues. The CDR3 reads CASSGGGLAGSYEQYF. The CDR3 nucleotides read TGTGCCAGCAGTGGAGGGGGACTAGCGGGATCCTACGAGCAGTACTTC. Full variable domain (outside the CDR3, taken from reference TRBV2 and TRBJ2-7): EPEVTQTPSHQVTQMGQEVILRCVPISNHLYFYWYRQILGQKVEFLVSFYNNEISEKSEIFDDQFSVERPDGSNFTLKIRSTKLEDSAMYFCASSGGGLAGSYEQYFGPGTRLTVT.

CDR3 sequence reads: CASTRGQGGSGANVLTF. CDR3 nucleotide sequence: TGTGCCAGCACCCGGGGACAGGGAGGATCTGGGGCCAACGTCCTGACTTTC. This chain connects TRBV5-4 to TRBJ2-6; TRBD1 matches at 9 bases. CDR3 length: 17 residues. The germline V gene has CDR1 SGHNT and CDR2 YYREEE (reference sequence). V gave up 6 bases and J gave up 1 base; unmatched junction bases: 8.

CDR3 in amino acids: CASSSGTGGWETQYF. The CDR3 nucleotides read TGCGCCAGCAGCTCCGGGACAGGGGGCTGGGAGACCCAGTACTTC. This chain joins TRBV5-1 and TRBJ2-5; 12 bases line up with TRBD1. This CDR3 region has 15 residues. V dropped 3 bases and J dropped 5; count of bases not matched to a gene: 5. Germline V gene lookup returns CDR1 SGHRS and CDR2 YFSETQ. Based on the CDR3 plus reference TRBV5-1 and TRBJ2-5, the full variable domain is KAGVTQTPRYLIKTRGQQVTLSCSPISGHRSVSWYQQTPGQGLQFLFEYFSETQRNKGNFPGRFSGRQFSNSRSEMNVSTLELGDSALYLCASSSGTGGWETQYFGPGTRLLVL.